The following is a T cell receptor (beta chain) sequence with its context. This specimen comes from a study of shared clonotypes between healthy human individuals. In the study overall: Donors had three CD4 naive, three CD4 memory, two CD8 naive and one CD8 memory plate apiece.

Authors' data handling: ImmunoSEQ sequences covered only the junction and lacked quality scores; filtering therefore differed. Assay: immunoSEQ multiplex PCR; the TCRdb copy retains only in-frame clones and omits some. That table furnishes V, J and clone size, whereas the DNA furnished D and trimming. The sample lists around 2.5 million clones, 80% to 95% occurring once. Material: naive CD4+ T cells from PBMCs. Subset given: CD45RA+ positively selected. The source of this sequence is a man between 18 and 29 years old in good health. Some clones in this sample may be carry-over from other donors' samples.

The CDR3 here is CSPFYQETQYF. DNA of the CDR3: TGCAGTCCGTTCTACCAAGAGACCCAGTACTTC. The chain combines TRBV20-1 with TRBJ2-5, with D unresolved. This CDR3 contains 11 residues. Deletions cut 8 bases from V and 0 bases from J, with 7 bases between. CDR1 is DFQATT and CDR2 is SNEGSKA in the germline V gene (reference sequence).